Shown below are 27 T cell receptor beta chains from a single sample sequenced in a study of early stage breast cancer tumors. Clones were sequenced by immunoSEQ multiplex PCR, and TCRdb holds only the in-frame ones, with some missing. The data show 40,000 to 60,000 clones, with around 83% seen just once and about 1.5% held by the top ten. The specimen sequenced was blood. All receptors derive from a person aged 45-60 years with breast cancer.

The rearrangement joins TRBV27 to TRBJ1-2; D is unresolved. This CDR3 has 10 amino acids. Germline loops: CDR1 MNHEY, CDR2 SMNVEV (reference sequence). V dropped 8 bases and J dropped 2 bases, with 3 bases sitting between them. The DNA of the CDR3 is TGTGCCAGCGGCAACTATGGCTACACCTTC. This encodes CASGNYGYTF.

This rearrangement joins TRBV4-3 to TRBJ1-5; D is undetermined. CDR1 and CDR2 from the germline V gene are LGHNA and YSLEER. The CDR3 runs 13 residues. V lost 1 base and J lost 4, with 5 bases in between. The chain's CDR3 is CASSQGPNQPQHF. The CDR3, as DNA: TGCGCCAGCAGCCAAGGTCCGAATCAGCCCCAGCATTTT.

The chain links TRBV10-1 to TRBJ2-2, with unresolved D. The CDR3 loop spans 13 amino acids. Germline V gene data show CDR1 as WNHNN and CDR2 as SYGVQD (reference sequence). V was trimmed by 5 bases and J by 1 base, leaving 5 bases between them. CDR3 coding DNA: TGCGCCAGCAGTAGCGAGAACACCGGGGAGCTGTTTTTT. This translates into CASSSENTGELFF.

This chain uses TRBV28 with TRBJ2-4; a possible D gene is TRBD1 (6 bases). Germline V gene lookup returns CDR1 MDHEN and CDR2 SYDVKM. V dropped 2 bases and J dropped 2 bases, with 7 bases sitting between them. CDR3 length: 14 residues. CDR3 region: CASSLGGPKNIQYF. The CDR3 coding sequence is TGTGCCAGCAGTTTAGGGGGCCCCAAAAACATTCAGTACTTC.

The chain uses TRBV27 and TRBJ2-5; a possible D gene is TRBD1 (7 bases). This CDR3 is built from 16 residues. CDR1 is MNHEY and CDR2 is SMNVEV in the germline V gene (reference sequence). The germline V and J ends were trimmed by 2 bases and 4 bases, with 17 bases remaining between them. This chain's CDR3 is CASSLLYRGGGETQYF. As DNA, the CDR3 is TGTGCCAGCAGTTTACTGTACAGGGGAGGCGGAGAGACCCAGTACTTC.

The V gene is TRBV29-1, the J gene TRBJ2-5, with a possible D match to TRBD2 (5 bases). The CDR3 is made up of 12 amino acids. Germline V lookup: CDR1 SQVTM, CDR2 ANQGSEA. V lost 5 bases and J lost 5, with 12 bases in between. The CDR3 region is CSVPLTGETQYF. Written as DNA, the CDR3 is TGCAGCGTTCCCCTGACGGGGGAGACCCAGTACTTC.

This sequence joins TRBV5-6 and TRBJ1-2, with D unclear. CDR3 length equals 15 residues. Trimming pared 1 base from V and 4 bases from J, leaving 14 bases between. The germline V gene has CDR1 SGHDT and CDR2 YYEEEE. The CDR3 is CASSLRSAGSYGYTF. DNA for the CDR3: TGTGCCAGCAGCTTGCGGTCAGCTGGAAGCTATGGCTACACCTTC. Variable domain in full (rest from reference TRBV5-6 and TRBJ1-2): DAGVTQSPTHLIKTRGQQVTLRCSPKSGHDTVSWYQQALGQGPQFIFQYYEEEERQRGNFPDRFSGHQFPNYSSELNVNALLLGDSALYLCASSLRSAGSYGYTFGSGTRLTVV.

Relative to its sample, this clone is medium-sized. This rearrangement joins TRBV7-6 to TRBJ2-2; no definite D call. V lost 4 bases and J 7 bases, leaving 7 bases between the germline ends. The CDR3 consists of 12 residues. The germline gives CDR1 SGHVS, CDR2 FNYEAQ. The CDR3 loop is CASSSLVGELFF. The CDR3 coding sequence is TGTGCCAGCAGCTCCCTCGTCGGGGAGCTGTTTTTT.

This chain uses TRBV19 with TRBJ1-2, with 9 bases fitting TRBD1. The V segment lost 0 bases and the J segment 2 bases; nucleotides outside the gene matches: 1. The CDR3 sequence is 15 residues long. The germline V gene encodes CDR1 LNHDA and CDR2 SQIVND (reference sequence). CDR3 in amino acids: CASSIDGQGNYGYTF. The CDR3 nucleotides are TGTGCCAGTAGTATAGACGGACAGGGGAACTATGGCTACACCTTC.

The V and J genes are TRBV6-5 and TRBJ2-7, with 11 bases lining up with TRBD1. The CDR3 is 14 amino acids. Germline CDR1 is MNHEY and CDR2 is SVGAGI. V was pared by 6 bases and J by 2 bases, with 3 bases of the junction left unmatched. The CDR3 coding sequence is TGTGCCAGCAGGGGGACAGGGGGGGCCTACGAGCAGTACTTC. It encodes CASRGTGGAYEQYF.

The CDR3 loop is CASSLVAGGLDEQYF. DNA of the CDR3: TGTGCCAGCAGCCTGGTGGCGGGGGGCCTCGACGAGCAGTACTTC. The chain uses TRBV28 and TRBJ2-7; 8 bases agree with TRBD2. CDR3 length: 15 amino acids. Per the germline V gene, CDR1 is MDHEN and CDR2 is SYDVKM. The J segment lost 5 bases and the V segment lost 6 bases, leaving 12 bases of the junction unmatched.

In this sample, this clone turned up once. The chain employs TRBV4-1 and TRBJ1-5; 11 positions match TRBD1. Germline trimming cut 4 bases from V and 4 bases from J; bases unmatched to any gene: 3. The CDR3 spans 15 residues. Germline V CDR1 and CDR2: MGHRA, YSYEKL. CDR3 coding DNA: TGCGCCAGCAGCCCGGGGACAGGGGGAAATCAGCCCCAGCATTTT. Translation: CASSPGTGGNQPQHF.

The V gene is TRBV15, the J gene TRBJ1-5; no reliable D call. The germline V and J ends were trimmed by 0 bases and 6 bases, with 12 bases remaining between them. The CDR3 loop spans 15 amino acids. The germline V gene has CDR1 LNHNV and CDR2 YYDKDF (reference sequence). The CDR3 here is CATSRDKWAVQPQHF. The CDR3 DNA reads TGTGCCACCAGCAGAGATAAGTGGGCGGTTCAGCCCCAGCATTTT.

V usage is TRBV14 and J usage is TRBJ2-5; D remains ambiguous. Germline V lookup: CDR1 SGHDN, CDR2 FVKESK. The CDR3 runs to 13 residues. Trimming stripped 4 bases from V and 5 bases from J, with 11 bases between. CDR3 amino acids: CASSPAGPETQYF. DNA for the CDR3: TGTGCCAGCAGCCCTGCTGGCCCGGAGACCCAGTACTTC.

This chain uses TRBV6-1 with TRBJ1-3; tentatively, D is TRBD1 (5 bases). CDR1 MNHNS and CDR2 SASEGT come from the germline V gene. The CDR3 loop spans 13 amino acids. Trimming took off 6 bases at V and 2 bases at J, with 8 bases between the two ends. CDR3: CASSGTAGNTIYF. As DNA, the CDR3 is TGTGCCAGCAGCGGGACGGCTGGAAACACCATATATTTT.

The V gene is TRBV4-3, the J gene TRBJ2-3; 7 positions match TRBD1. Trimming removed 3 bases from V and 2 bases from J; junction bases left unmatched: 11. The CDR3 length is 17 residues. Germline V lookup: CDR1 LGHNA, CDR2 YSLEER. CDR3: CASSQRGGQYNTDTQYF. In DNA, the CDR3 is TGCGCCAGCAGCCAGAGAGGGGGACAGTATAACACAGATACGCAGTATTTT.

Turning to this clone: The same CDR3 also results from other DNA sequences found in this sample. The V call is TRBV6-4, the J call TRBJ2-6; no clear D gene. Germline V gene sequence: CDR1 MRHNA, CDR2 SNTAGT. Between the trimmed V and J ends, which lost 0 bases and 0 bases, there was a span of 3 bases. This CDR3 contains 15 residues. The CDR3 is CASSDSSSGANVLTF. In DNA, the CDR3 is TGTGCCAGCAGTGACTCGAGCTCTGGGGCCAACGTCCTGACTTTC.

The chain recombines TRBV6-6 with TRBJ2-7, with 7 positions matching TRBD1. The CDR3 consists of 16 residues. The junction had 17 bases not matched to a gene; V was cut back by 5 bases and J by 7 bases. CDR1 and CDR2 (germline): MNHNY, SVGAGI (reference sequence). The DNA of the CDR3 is TGTGCCAGCAGTCGCCCGGGGACAGCCTACGCAAGGGAGCAGTACTTC. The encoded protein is CASSRPGTAYAREQYF.

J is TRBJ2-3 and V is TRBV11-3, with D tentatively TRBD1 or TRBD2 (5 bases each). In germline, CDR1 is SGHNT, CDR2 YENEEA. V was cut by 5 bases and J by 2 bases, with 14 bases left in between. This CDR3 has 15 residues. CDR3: CASSQRGGHTDTQYF. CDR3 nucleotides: TGTGCCAGCAGCCAACGGGGCGGCCACACAGATACGCAGTATTTT.

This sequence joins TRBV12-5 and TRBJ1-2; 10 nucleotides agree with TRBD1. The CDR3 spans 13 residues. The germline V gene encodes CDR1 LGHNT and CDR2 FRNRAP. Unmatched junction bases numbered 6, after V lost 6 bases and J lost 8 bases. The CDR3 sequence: CASGRDRGGGYTF. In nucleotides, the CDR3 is TGTGCTAGTGGCCGGGACAGGGGAGGAGGCTACACCTTC.

In DNA form, the CDR3 reads TGTGCCAGCAGCCCACGGGACAGGCCAAATTCACCCCTCCACTTT. Protein product: CASSPRDRPNSPLHF. The chain carries TRBV7-9 and TRBJ1-6, with 8 bases lining up with TRBD1. This CDR3 is 15 amino acids long. Germline V gene data show CDR1 as SEHNR and CDR2 as FQNEAQ (reference sequence). The V segment lost 5 bases and the J segment 7 bases; nucleotides outside the gene matches: 7.

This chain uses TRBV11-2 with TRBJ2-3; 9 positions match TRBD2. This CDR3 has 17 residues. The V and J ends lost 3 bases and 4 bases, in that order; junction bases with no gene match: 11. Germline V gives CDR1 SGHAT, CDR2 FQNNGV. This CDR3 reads CASSLAHSGSKADTQYF. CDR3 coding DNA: TGTGCCAGCAGCTTGGCGCATAGCGGGAGTAAAGCAGATACGCAGTATTTT.

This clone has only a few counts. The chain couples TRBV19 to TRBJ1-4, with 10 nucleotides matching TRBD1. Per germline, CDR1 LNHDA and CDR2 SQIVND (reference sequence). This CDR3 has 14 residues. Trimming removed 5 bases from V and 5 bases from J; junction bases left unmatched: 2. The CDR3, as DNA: TGTGCCAGTAGTGTGGGACAGGGGAATGAAAAACTGTTTTTT. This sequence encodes CASSVGQGNEKLFF.

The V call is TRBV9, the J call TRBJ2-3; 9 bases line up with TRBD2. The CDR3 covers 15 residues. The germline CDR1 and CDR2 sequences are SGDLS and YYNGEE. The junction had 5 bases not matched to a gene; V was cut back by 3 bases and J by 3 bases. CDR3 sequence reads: CASSGSGGPTDTQYF. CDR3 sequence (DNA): TGTGCCAGCAGCGGTAGCGGGGGCCCTACAGATACGCAGTATTTT.

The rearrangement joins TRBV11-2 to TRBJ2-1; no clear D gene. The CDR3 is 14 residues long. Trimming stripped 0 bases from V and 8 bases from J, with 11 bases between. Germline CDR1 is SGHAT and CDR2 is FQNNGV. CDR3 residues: CASSLDMAVYEQFF. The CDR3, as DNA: TGTGCCAGCAGCTTAGATATGGCAGTATATGAGCAGTTCTTC.

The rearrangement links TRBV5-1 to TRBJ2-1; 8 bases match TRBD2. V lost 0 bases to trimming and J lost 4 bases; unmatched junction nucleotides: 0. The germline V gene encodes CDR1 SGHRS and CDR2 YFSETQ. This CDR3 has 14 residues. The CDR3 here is CASSLVAGYNEQFF. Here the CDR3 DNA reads TGCGCCAGCAGCTTGGTAGCGGGATACAATGAGCAGTTCTTC.

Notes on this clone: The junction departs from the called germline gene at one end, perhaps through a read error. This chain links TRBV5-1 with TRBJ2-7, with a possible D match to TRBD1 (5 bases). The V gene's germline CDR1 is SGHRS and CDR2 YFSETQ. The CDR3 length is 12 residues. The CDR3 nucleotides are TGTGCCAGCAGCTATCAGGGATACGAGCAGTACTTC. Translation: CASSYQGYEQYF.